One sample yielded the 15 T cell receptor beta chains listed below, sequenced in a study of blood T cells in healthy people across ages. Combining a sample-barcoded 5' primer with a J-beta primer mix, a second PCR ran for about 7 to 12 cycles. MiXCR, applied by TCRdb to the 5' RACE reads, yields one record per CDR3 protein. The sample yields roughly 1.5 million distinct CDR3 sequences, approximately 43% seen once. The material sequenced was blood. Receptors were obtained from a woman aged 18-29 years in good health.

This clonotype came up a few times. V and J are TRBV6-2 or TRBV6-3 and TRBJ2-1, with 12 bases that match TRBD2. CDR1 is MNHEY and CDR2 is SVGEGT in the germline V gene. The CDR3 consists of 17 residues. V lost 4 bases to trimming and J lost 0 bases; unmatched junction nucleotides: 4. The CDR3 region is CASSSRTSGVSYNEQFF. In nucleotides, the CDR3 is TGTGCCAGCAGTTCTAGGACTAGCGGGGTCTCCTACAATGAGCAGTTCTTC.

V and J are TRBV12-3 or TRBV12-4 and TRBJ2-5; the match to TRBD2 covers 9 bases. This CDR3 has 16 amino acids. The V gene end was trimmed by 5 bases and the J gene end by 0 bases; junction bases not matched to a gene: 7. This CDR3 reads CASSTGTSQYQETQYF. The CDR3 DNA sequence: TGTGCCAGCAGTACGGGGACTAGCCAGTACCAAGAGACCCAGTACTTC.

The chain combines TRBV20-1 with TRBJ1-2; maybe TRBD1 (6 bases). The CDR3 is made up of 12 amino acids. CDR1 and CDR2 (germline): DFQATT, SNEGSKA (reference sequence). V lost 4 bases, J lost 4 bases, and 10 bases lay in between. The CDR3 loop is CSANRDIYGYTF. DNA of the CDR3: TGCAGTGCTAACCGGGACATCTATGGCTACACCTTC.

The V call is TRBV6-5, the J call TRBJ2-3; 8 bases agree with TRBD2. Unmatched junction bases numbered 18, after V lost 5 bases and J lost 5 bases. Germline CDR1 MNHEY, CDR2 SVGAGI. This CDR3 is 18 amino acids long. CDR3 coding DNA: TGTGCCAGCAGTCACTACCCTACAGCGGGGGTGGAAGTAGATACGCAGTATTTT. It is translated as CASSHYPTAGVEVDTQYF.

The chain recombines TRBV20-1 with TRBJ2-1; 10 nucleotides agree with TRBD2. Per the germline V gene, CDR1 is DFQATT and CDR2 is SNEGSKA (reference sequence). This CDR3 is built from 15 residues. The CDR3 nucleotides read TGCAGCGCCGTTTCCCGAGCGGGAGGGCCCTATGGGCAGTTCTTC. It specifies CSAVSRAGGPYGQFF.

The CDR3 loop reads CASNGGRPDTQYF. For the CDR3, the DNA is TGTGCCAGCAACGGCGGGAGGCCAGATACGCAGTATTTT. The rearrangement joins TRBV27 to TRBJ2-3; TRBD2 matches at 8 bases. The CDR3 contains 13 residues. CDR1 and CDR2 from the germline V gene are MNHEY and SMNVEV (reference sequence). V lost 7 bases and J lost 4; bases outside the gene matches: 4.

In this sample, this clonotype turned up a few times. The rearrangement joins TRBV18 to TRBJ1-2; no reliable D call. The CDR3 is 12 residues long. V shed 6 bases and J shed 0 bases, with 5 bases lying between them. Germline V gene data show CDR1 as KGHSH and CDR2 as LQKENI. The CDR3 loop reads CASSNANYGYTF. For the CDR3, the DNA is TGTGCCAGCTCCAACGCTAACTATGGCTACACCTTC.

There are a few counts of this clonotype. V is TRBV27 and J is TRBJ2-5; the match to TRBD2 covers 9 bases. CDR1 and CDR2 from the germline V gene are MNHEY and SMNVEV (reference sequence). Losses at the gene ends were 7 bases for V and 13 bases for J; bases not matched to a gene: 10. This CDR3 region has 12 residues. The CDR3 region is CASNKPGTSSYF. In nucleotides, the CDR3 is TGTGCCAGCAACAAACCCGGGACTAGCTCGTACTTC.

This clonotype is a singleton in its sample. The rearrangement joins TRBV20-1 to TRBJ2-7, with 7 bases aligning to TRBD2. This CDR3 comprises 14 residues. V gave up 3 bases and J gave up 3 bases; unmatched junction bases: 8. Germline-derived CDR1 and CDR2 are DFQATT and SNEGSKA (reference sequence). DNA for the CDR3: TGCAGTGCTAGTGGGGGGGAGGCCCTCTACGAGCAGTACTTC. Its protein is CSASGGEALYEQYF.

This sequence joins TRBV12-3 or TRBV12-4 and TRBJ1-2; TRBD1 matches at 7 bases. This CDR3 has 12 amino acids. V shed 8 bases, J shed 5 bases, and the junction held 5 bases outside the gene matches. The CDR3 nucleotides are TGTGCCAGCGTCGGGACAGCTTATGGCTACACCTTC. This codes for CASVGTAYGYTF.

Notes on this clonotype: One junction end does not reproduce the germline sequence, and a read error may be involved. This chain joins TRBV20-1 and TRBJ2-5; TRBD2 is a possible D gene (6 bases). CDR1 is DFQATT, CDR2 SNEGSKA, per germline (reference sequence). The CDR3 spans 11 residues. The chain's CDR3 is CSSLSGGTRYF. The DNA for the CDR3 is TGCAGTTCGCTAAGCGGCGGGACCCGGTACTTC.

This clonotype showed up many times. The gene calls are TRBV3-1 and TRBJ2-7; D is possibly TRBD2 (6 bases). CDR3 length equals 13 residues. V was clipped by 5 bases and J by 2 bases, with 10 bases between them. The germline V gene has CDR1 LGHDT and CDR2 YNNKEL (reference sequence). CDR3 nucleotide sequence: TGTGCCAGCAGCAGGACTACCACCTACGAGCAGTACTTC. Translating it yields CASSRTTTYEQYF.

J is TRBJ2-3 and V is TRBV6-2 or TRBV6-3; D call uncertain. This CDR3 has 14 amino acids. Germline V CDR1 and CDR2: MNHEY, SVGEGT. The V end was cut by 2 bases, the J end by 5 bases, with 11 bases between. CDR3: CASSYGEMIDTQYF. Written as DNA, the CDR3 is TGTGCCAGCAGTTACGGGGAAATGATAGATACGCAGTATTTT.

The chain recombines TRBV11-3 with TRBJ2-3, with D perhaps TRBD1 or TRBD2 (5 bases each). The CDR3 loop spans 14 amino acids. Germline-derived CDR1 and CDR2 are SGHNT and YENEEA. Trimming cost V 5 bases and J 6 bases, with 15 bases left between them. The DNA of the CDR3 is TGTGCCAGCAGCGTTGGGGACGGATGGGATACGCAGTATTTT. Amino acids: CASSVGDGWDTQYF.

For the CDR3, the DNA is TGCGCCAGCAGCTTCGAGGCCTCGGGCGGGGAGCTGTTTTTT. Encoded protein: CASSFEASGGELFF. The J gene is TRBJ2-2, the V gene TRBV5-1, with D hard to call. The CDR3 has 14 residues. Deletions cut 2 bases from V and 7 bases from J, with 12 bases between. Germline loops: CDR1 SGHRS, CDR2 YFSETQ.